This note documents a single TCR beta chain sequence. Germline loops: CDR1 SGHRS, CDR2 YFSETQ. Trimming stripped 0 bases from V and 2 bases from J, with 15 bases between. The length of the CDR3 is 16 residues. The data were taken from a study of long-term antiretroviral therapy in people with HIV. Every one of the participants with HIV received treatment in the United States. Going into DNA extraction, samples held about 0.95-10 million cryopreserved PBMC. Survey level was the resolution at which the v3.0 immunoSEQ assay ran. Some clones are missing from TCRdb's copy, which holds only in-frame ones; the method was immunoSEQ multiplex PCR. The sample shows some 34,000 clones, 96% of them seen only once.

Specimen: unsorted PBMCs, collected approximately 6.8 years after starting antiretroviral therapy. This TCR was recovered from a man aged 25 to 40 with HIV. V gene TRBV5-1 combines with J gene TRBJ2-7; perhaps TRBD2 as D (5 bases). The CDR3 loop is CASSLAQTTSAYEQYF. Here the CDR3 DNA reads TGCGCCAGCAGCTTGGCCCAGACTACATCAGCCTACGAGCAGTACTTC.